These 32 T cell receptor beta chains were sequenced from one sample in a study of OX40 agonist ivuxolimab in advanced cancers. Profiling relied on immunoSEQ multiplex PCR, and the TCRdb table lists in-frame clones only, not all of them. The profile shows tens of thousands of clones, around 84% of them singletons. The sequenced sample was CD4+ or CD8+ T cells sorted from blood, obtained in a trial of the OX40 agonist ivuxolimab. Receptors were obtained from an adult with an advanced solid tumor such as melanoma, head and neck, liver or kidney cancer.

The V gene is TRBV4-1, the J gene TRBJ1-2; D is unresolved. The CDR3 consists of 15 residues. V was trimmed by 4 bases and J by 2 bases, leaving 14 bases between them. The germline gives CDR1 MGHRA, CDR2 YSYEKL. The CDR3 DNA sequence: TGCGCCAGCAGCCCGAGACGGCACCCCAACTATGGCTACACCTTC. Its protein product is CASSPRRHPNYGYTF.

The gene calls are TRBV11-2 and TRBJ2-7; 9 positions match TRBD2. The CDR3 sequence is 17 residues long. The germline CDR1 and CDR2 sequences are SGHAT and FQNNGV. Germline trimming cut 6 bases from V and 2 bases from J; bases unmatched to any gene: 14. The CDR3: CASRSIGGAGGTYEQYF. In DNA form, the CDR3 reads TGTGCCAGCAGATCCATAGGGGGAGCGGGGGGAACCTACGAGCAGTACTTC.

This chain links TRBV5-1 with TRBJ1-1, with D perhaps TRBD1 (5 bases). V lost 2 bases to trimming and J lost 1 base, with 12 bases between them. There are 15 residues in the CDR3. Germline-derived CDR1 and CDR2 are SGHRS and YFSETQ. The CDR3 bases are TGCGCCAGCAGCTTCGGGCAGGGCCAGAACACTGAAGCTTTCTTT. Translating it yields CASSFGQGQNTEAFF. The complete variable domain, with remaining parts taken from reference TRBV5-1 and TRBJ1-1, reads KAGVTQTPRYLIKTRGQQVTLSCSPISGHRSVSWYQQTPGQGLQFLFEYFSETQRNKGNFPGRFSGRQFSNSRSEMNVSTLELGDSALYLCASSFGQGQNTEAFFGQGTRLTVV.

V and J are TRBV27 and TRBJ1-5; 7 bases agree with TRBD1. Germline lookup yields CDR1 MNHEY and CDR2 SMNVEV (reference sequence). J lost 4 bases, V lost 5 bases, and 11 bases had no gene match. The CDR3 contains 16 residues. The CDR3 loop reads CASSRDSERYNQPQHF. DNA of the CDR3: TGTGCCAGCAGTAGGGACAGCGAACGGTATAATCAGCCCCAGCATTTT.

This clone was detected only a few times. The chain is built from TRBV5-1 and TRBJ1-1; perhaps TRBD1 as D (5 bases). Germline V gene data show CDR1 as SGHRS and CDR2 as YFSETQ. CDR3 length: 12 residues. The germline V and J ends were trimmed by 0 bases and 9 bases, with 9 bases remaining between them. DNA of the CDR3: TGCGCCAGCAGCTTGGAAGGGGAACAAGCTTTCTTT. As protein: CASSLEGEQAFF.

The gene calls are TRBV5-1 and TRBJ1-1; 8 bases are shared with TRBD1. Germline lookup yields CDR1 SGHRS and CDR2 YFSETQ. V lost 0 bases to trimming and J lost 7 bases; unmatched junction nucleotides: 5. The CDR3 is 14 amino acids. The CDR3 DNA sequence: TGCGCCAGCAGCTTGGGGGGACAGGCAGATGAAGCTTTCTTT. Translated, it gives CASSLGGQADEAFF.

This clone was found a few times. This chain uses TRBV4-3 with TRBJ2-2; no firm D call. Deletions cut 0 bases from V and 5 bases from J, with 10 bases between. This CDR3 is 15 amino acids long. Germline CDR1 and CDR2: LGHNA and YSLEER. CDR3 region: CASSQEFVRTGELFF. CDR3 DNA sequence: TGCGCCAGCAGCCAAGAATTCGTCAGGACCGGGGAGCTGTTTTTT.

The V gene is TRBV7-2, the J gene TRBJ2-4, with D perhaps matching TRBD2 (5 bases). The CDR3 is 15 residues long. Germline V gene data show CDR1 as SGHTA and CDR2 as FQGNSA. Deletions cut 3 bases from V and 3 bases from J, with 12 bases between. The CDR3 loop reads CASSLISGDKNIQYF. In DNA form, the CDR3 reads TGTGCCAGCAGCTTGATTTCCGGGGACAAAAACATTCAGTACTTC. The full variable domain, with the rest looked up from reference TRBV7-2 and TRBJ2-4, is GAGVSQSPSNKVTEKGKDVELRCDPISGHTALYWYRQSLGQGLEFLIYFQGNSAPDKSGLPSDRFSAERTGGSVSTLTIQRTQQEDSAVYLCASSLISGDKNIQYFGAGTRLSVL.

The rearrangement uses TRBV11-3 and TRBJ2-1, with TRBD2 matching over 8 bases. Trimming took 0 bases from V and 3 from J; bases not matched to a gene: 7. Germline CDR1 reads SGHNT; CDR2 reads YENEEA. The CDR3 runs 17 residues. CDR3 DNA sequence: TGTGCCAGCAGCTTAGATTTTGGGAGCGGGGGCTACAATGAGCAGTTCTTC. Translated: CASSLDFGSGGYNEQFF.

This chain uses TRBV6-5 with TRBJ2-2; 7 positions match TRBD1. The CDR3 totals 13 residues. The V segment lost 6 bases and the J segment 7 bases; nucleotides outside the gene matches: 5. Germline lookup yields CDR1 MNHEY and CDR2 SVGAGI. CDR3 nucleotides: TGTGCCAGCAGAGGGGGCGCTTACGGGGAGCTGTTTTTT. Residues: CASRGGAYGELFF.

CDR3 amino acids: CASSRQLGVETQYF. Written as DNA, the CDR3 is TGCGCCAGCAGCCGACAGTTGGGGGTAGAGACCCAGTACTTC. This chain joins TRBV4-1 and TRBJ2-5; either TRBD1 or TRBD2 may fit D (5 bases each). Trimming took off 4 bases at V and 4 bases at J, with 13 bases between the two ends. Per germline, CDR1 MGHRA and CDR2 YSYEKL. The CDR3 contains 14 residues.

The chain employs TRBV28 and TRBJ1-6; D call uncertain. The CDR3 has 13 residues. Germline V gene data show CDR1 as MDHEN and CDR2 as SYDVKM. The germline V and J ends were trimmed by 6 bases and 8 bases, with 11 bases remaining between them. This CDR3 is CASSARLDSPLHF. The CDR3 coding sequence is TGTGCCAGCAGCGCCAGGCTTGATTCACCCCTCCACTTT. Full variable domain (remainder filled in from reference TRBV28 and TRBJ1-6): DVKVTQSSRYLVKRTGEKVFLECVQDMDHENMFWYRQDPGLGLRLIYFSYDVKMKEKGDIPEGYSVSREKKERFSLILESASTNQTSMYLCASSARLDSPLHFGNGTRLTVT.

The chain recombines TRBV2 with TRBJ2-7; unclear D gene. Trimming stripped 8 bases from V and 1 base from J, with 12 bases between. Germline assignment: CDR1 SNHLY and CDR2 FYNNEI. This CDR3 has 13 residues. Here the CDR3 DNA reads TGTGCCAGCGTCGTAGACGGTTCCTACGAGCAGTACTTC. Translating it yields CASVVDGSYEQYF. Looking up the rest from reference TRBV2 and TRBJ2-7 gives the full variable domain: EPEVTQTPSHQVTQMGQEVILRCVPISNHLYFYWYRQILGQKVEFLVSFYNNEISEKSEIFDDQFSVERPDGSNFTLKIRSTKLEDSAMYFCASVVDGSYEQYFGPGTRLTVT.

V usage is TRBV7-6 and J usage is TRBJ2-1, with 7 bases identical to TRBD2. The CDR3 is 15 amino acids. CDR1 is SGHVS and CDR2 is FNYEAQ in the germline V gene. Trimming removed 5 bases from V and 4 bases from J; junction bases left unmatched: 8. Written as DNA, the CDR3 is TGTGCCAGCAGCGCTTGGGGGGAGGGGTACAATGAGCAGTTCTTC. Protein product: CASSAWGEGYNEQFF.

The gene calls are TRBV2 and TRBJ2-3, with a possible D match to TRBD1 (6 bases). CDR3 length: 14 amino acids. Germline V gene lookup returns CDR1 SNHLY and CDR2 FYNNEI. V shed 5 bases and J shed 6 bases, with 15 bases lying between them. The CDR3: CASSWYRVIDTQYF. In DNA form, the CDR3 reads TGTGCCAGCAGTTGGTACAGGGTCATTGATACGCAGTATTTT.

This clone was picked up a small number of times. This sequence joins TRBV30 and TRBJ2-1, with D maybe TRBD2 (5 bases). CDR3 length: 14 residues. The V and J ends lost 1 base and 2 bases respectively, with 9 bases between them. Germline-derived CDR1 and CDR2 are GTSNPN and SVGIG (reference sequence). The CDR3 sequence: CAWSGQEAYNEQFF. DNA of the CDR3: TGTGCCTGGAGTGGTCAGGAGGCCTACAATGAGCAGTTCTTC. The full variable domain, its missing parts supplied by reference TRBV30 and TRBJ2-1, is SQTIHQWPATLVQPVGSPLSLECTVEGTSNPNLYWYRQAAGRGLQLLFYSVGIGQISSEVPQNLSASRPQDRQFILSSKKLLLSDSGFYLCAWSGQEAYNEQFFGPGTRLTVL.

The gene calls are TRBV6-4 and TRBJ2-3; weak D call: TRBD1 (6 bases). V lost 6 bases and J 1 base, leaving 14 bases between the germline ends. CDR3 length equals 15 residues. Germline V gene lookup returns CDR1 MRHNA and CDR2 SNTAGT. The CDR3 spells CASSATGLGTDTQYF. The CDR3 DNA is TGTGCCAGCAGCGCGACAGGTCTGGGCACAGATACGCAGTATTTT.

This clone has only a few counts. This sequence joins TRBV21-1 and TRBJ1-1; TRBD1 was called by the table and not checked on the DNA. TRBV21-1 constitutes a pseudogene. CDR3 size: 14 residues. The CDR3 coding sequence is TGTGCCAGCAGCAGGGACAACATGAACACTGAAGCTTTCTTT. It codes for CASSRDNMNTEAFF.

This chain uses TRBV18 with TRBJ1-3; D ambiguous. The germline CDR1 and CDR2 sequences are KGHSH and LQKENI. The CDR3 is 12 residues long. V dropped 3 bases and J dropped 4 bases, with 4 bases sitting between them. The CDR3 DNA sequence: TGTGCCAGCTCACCGCGGGGAAACACCATATATTTT. Protein sequence: CASSPRGNTIYF.

This clone was picked up one time. The V call is TRBV15, the J call TRBJ2-6, with D hard to call. The CDR3 length is 19 residues. V lost 0 bases to trimming and J lost 9 bases, with 24 bases between them. CDR1 and CDR2 (germline): LNHNV, YYDKDF (reference sequence). DNA of the CDR3: TGTGCCACCAGCAGAGATTCGGCCAGGACCTCAGGTTTTGGCAACGTCCTGACTTTC. It translates to CATSRDSARTSGFGNVLTF.

This sequence joins TRBV7-3 and TRBJ2-5, with a tentative D call TRBD2 (5 bases). This CDR3 contains 14 residues. The V gene's germline CDR1 is SGHTA and CDR2 FQGTGA. V was clipped by 2 bases and J by 7 bases, with 14 bases between them. CDR3 residues: CASSLLASGGTQYF. In DNA form, the CDR3 reads TGTGCCAGCAGCTTACTGGCATCCGGAGGGACCCAGTACTTC.

In nucleotides, the CDR3 is TGTGCCAGCAGCATAGCCTGGGGGACAGGGATGACTTTCTTT. This encodes CASSIAWGTGMTFF. The chain joins TRBV5-4 to TRBJ1-1; TRBD1 matches 9 bases. CDR1 is SGHNT, CDR2 YYREEE, per germline (reference sequence). The V gene end was trimmed by 4 bases and the J gene end by 12 bases; junction bases not matched to a gene: 13. The CDR3 extends over 14 amino acids.

The chain recombines TRBV6-1 with TRBJ2-5; D possibly corresponds to TRBD2 (5 bases). The ends were cut back, 8 bases at V and 0 bases at J, with 10 bases in the middle. The CDR3 totals 13 residues. Germline V gene lookup returns CDR1 MNHNS and CDR2 SASEGT. The CDR3 is CASGSTDQETQYF. The CDR3 DNA reads as TGTGCCAGCGGGAGTACAGACCAAGAGACCCAGTACTTC.

The rearrangement links TRBV6-4 to TRBJ2-2, with 9 bases fitting TRBD1. The germline CDR1 and CDR2 sequences are MRHNA and SNTAGT. V gave up 6 bases and J gave up 4 bases; unmatched junction bases: 6. This CDR3 is 15 amino acids long. CDR3 in DNA: TGTGCCAGCAGGCCCGACAGGGGGTCCACCGGGGAGCTGTTTTTT. Its protein product is CASRPDRGSTGELFF.

In this sample, this clone turned up once. This sequence joins TRBV16 and TRBJ1-1, with 8 bases aligning to TRBD1. Trimming took 5 bases from V and 1 from J; bases not matched to a gene: 6. The V gene's germline CDR1 is KGHSY and CDR2 FQNENV. This CDR3 is built from 15 residues. As DNA, the CDR3 is TGTGCCAGCAGCTCCCTTGGACAGGGGAACACTGAAGCTTTCTTT. Translation: CASSSLGQGNTEAFF.

The chain combines TRBV2 with TRBJ1-1; D may be TRBD1 (5 bases). V lost 7 bases, J lost 6 bases, and 24 bases lay in between. This CDR3 is built from 16 residues. CDR1 is SNHLY, CDR2 FYNNEI, per germline. The CDR3: CASTHPGGGRGAEAFF. The CDR3 coding sequence is TGTGCCAGCACTCACCCGGGGGGGGGTCGAGGGGCTGAAGCTTTCTTT.

The genes are TRBV5-1 and TRBJ1-4; weak D call: TRBD1 (6 bases). CDR1 SGHRS and CDR2 YFSETQ come from the germline V gene. Between the trimmed V and J ends, which lost 4 bases and 4 bases, there was a span of 11 bases. The CDR3 spans 14 residues. CDR3 DNA sequence: TGCGCCAGCAGCCTGGACAGCCTTAATGAAAAACTGTTTTTT. Encoded protein: CASSLDSLNEKLFF.

J is TRBJ1-1 and V is TRBV5-1, with 8 bases lining up with TRBD1. The V gene's germline CDR1 is SGHRS and CDR2 YFSETQ. The V gene end was trimmed by 2 bases and the J gene end by 10 bases; junction bases not matched to a gene: 4. The CDR3 extends over 12 amino acids. The CDR3: CASSFGQGLAFF. The CDR3 DNA reads TGCGCCAGCAGCTTCGGACAGGGATTAGCTTTCTTT.

J is TRBJ2-6 and V is TRBV30; TRBD1 matches 9 bases. The ends lost 2 bases at V and 0 bases at J; junction bases unmatched: 5. Germline CDR1 reads GTSNPN; CDR2 reads SVGIG (reference sequence). The CDR3 consists of 17 residues. The chain's CDR3 is CAWSSGTGISGANVLTF. The CDR3 bases are TGTGCCTGGAGTTCCGGGACAGGGATCTCTGGGGCCAACGTCCTGACTTTC.

The chain uses TRBV20-1 and TRBJ2-1; 7 positions match TRBD2. The CDR3 extends over 11 amino acids. The germline V gene has CDR1 DFQATT and CDR2 SNEGSKA (reference sequence). CDR3 loop: CTPGTTNEQFF. DNA for the CDR3: TGCACACCCGGGACTACCAATGAGCAGTTCTTC.

The rearrangement uses TRBV7-2 and TRBJ2-1, with 7 bases lining up with TRBD2. The CDR3 consists of 15 residues. J lost 7 bases, V lost 2 bases, and 8 bases had no gene match. Germline CDR1 and CDR2: SGHTA and FQGNSA. CDR3: CASSLRTSQGNEQFF. As DNA, the CDR3 is TGTGCCAGCAGCTTAAGGACTAGTCAAGGGAATGAGCAGTTCTTC. The complete variable domain, with remaining parts taken from reference TRBV7-2 and TRBJ2-1, reads GAGVSQSPSNKVTEKGKDVELRCDPISGHTALYWYRQSLGQGLEFLIYFQGNSAPDKSGLPSDRFSAERTGGSVSTLTIQRTQQEDSAVYLCASSLRTSQGNEQFFGPGTRLTVL.

V is TRBV6-5 and J is TRBJ1-2, with unresolved D. Trimming left V 0 bases short and J 8 bases short, with 16 bases between. This CDR3 spans 15 amino acids. CDR1 MNHEY and CDR2 SVGAGI come from the germline V gene. This CDR3 is CASSYSKGSVGGYTF. The CDR3 DNA is TGTGCCAGCAGTTACTCTAAGGGTTCGGTTGGGGGCTACACCTTC.